This TCR beta chain was sequenced for a study of T cell repertoires in cytomegalovirus infection. Study overall: The authors relied on CMV epitopes, both recently identified HLA-C-restricted and well-studied HLA-B-restricted. Public TCR beta signatures marked donors with CMV infection and the matching HLA. General observations from the study: The ex vivo response was dominated by HLA-C-restricted CMV-specific TCR beta clonotypes. CMV carriers with the relevant HLA were identified by cumulative public TCR beta family frequency.

The germline V gene encodes CDR1 DFQATT and CDR2 SNEGSKA (reference sequence). This CDR3 comprises 14 residues. Losses at the gene ends were 6 bases for V and 4 bases for J; bases not matched to a gene: 8. Concerning this clonotype: Antigen unknown.

TCRdb processed the reads anew with MiXCR; each CDR3 protein has one entry. The sample holds 200,000 to 250,000 distinct CDR3 sequences, less than 50% seen once. The chain employs TRBV20-1 and TRBJ2-2; 7 bases align to TRBD2. Sequenced here: CD8+ T cells from cultured PBMCs, sampled from culture after CMV antigen stimulation. This TCR came from a human donor in good health (CMV status not recorded). Some clones in this sample may be carry-over from other donors' samples. CDR3 sequence (DNA): TGCAGTGCCCTGGAGCTAGCGGCCACCGGGGAGCTGTTTTTT. Residues: CSALELAATGELFF.